A single sample is the source of the 27 T cell receptor beta chains below, sequenced in a study of T cells of healthy individuals. TCRdb independently ran MiXCR on the 5' RACE reads; one entry per CDR3 protein. The profile shows around 98,000 distinct CDR3 sequences, 17% of them singletons. The origin of the receptors is a human donor in good health.

In this sample, this clonotype turned up many times. The chain is built from TRBV29-1 and TRBJ2-1, with TRBD2 matching 9 bases. J was trimmed by 3 bases and V by 3 bases; bases with no gene match: 3. Germline loops: CDR1 SQVTM, CDR2 ANQGSEA. The CDR3 is 14 residues long. CDR3 in amino acids: CSVEGLALYNEQFF. The DNA for the CDR3 is TGCAGCGTTGAGGGACTAGCACTCTACAATGAGCAGTTCTTC.

J is TRBJ2-7 and V is TRBV20-1, with D hard to call. This CDR3 has 12 amino acids. Trimming pared 6 bases from V and 0 bases from J, leaving 9 bases between. The germline V gene encodes CDR1 DFQATT and CDR2 SNEGSKA (reference sequence). The CDR3 DNA sequence: TGCAGTGCCCGTGCCAGCTCCTACGAGCAGTACTTC. This gives the protein CSARASSYEQYF.

The J gene is TRBJ1-2, the V gene TRBV7-3; 8 bases match TRBD1. Germline V gene lookup returns CDR1 SGHTA and CDR2 FQGTGA. This CDR3 contains 13 residues. The ends lost 3 bases at V and 7 bases at J; junction bases unmatched: 4. CDR3 loop: CASSFDRGRGYTF. The CDR3 bases are TGTGCCAGCAGCTTTGACAGGGGTCGTGGCTACACCTTC.

As for this clonotype: Mismatch with germline at one junction end may stem from a read error. The V and J genes are TRBV28 and TRBJ1-5; D may be TRBD1 (5 bases). The germline V gene has CDR1 MDHEN and CDR2 SYDVKM. This CDR3 comprises 13 residues. CDR3 sequence reads: CASRPGAYQPQHF. The CDR3 nucleotides are TGTGCCAGCAGACCCGGGGCGTATCAACCCCAGCATTTT.

The chain has TRBV6-2 or TRBV6-3 and TRBJ2-1; 8 bases are shared with TRBD2. In germline, CDR1 is MNHEY, CDR2 SVGEGT. V was clipped by 7 bases and J by 5 bases; unmatched bases: 13. This CDR3 is built from 16 residues. The CDR3 reads CASTDPNSGDHNEQFF. The CDR3 nucleotides are TGTGCCAGCACAGATCCCAATAGCGGGGACCACAATGAGCAGTTCTTC.

This clonotype was seen a few times. The genes are TRBV4-1 and TRBJ2-1; 7 bases agree with TRBD2. V shed 0 bases and J 9 bases; nucleotides not matched to a gene: 8. The germline V gene has CDR1 MGHRA and CDR2 YSYEKL. This CDR3 is built from 15 residues. The DNA of the CDR3 is TGCGCCAGCAGCCAAGATTGGGGGGGGGTTGGTGAGCAGTTCTTC. Its translation is CASSQDWGGVGEQFF.

This clonotype was picked up a small number of times. Here the CDR3 reads CASRGRQGPDEKLFF. DNA of the CDR3: TGTGCCAGCAGGGGAAGACAGGGTCCGGATGAAAAACTGTTTTTT. The rearrangement joins TRBV28 to TRBJ1-4; 7 positions match TRBD1. The CDR3 consists of 15 residues. The germline V gene has CDR1 MDHEN and CDR2 SYDVKM. V gave up 6 bases and J gave up 6 bases; unmatched junction bases: 10.

This clonotype was seen repeatedly, ten times or more. The rearrangement links TRBV11-1 to TRBJ2-1; 11 bases fit TRBD1. V lost 4 bases, J lost 8 bases, and 1 base stayed unmatched. Germline CDR1 reads SGHAT; CDR2 reads FQDESV (reference sequence). The CDR3 totals 13 residues. For the CDR3, the DNA is TGTGCCAGCAGCTGGACAGGGGGCGATGAGCAGTTCTTC. Amino acids: CASSWTGGDEQFF.

The sample holds many counts of this clonotype. The CDR3 loop is CSQDEGQSINQPQHF. In nucleotides, the CDR3 is TGCAGCCAGGATGAGGGACAGTCAATAAATCAGCCCCAGCATTTT. The rearrangement uses TRBV20-1 and TRBJ1-5, with 7 bases identical to TRBD1. Germline V gives CDR1 DFQATT, CDR2 SNEGSKA (reference sequence). The CDR3 is 15 residues long.

The table lists this clonotype with a few counts. V and J are TRBV7-2 and TRBJ1-5; no definite D call. CDR3 size: 15 residues. Germline V CDR1 and CDR2: SGHTA, FQGNSA. V was clipped by 2 bases and J by 0 bases, with 8 bases between them. The CDR3 coding sequence is TGTGCCAGCAGCTTATACATTAATAGCAATCAGCCCCAGCATTTT. Residues: CASSLYINSNQPQHF. The full variable domain, its missing parts supplied by reference TRBV7-2 and TRBJ1-5, is GAGVSQSPSNKVTEKGKDVELRCDPISGHTALYWYRQSLGQGLEFLIYFQGNSAPDKSGLPSDRFSAERTGGSVSTLTIQRTQQEDSAVYLCASSLYINSNQPQHFGDGTRLSIL.

Many counts were recorded for this clonotype. The gene calls are TRBV4-2 and TRBJ2-7; 9 nucleotides match TRBD1. Trimming took 0 bases from V and 3 from J; bases not matched to a gene: 9. Germline CDR1 is LGHNA and CDR2 is YNFKEQ. The CDR3 has 17 residues. The CDR3 is CASSQDLGTGRVYEQYF. The CDR3 DNA reads TGTGCCAGCAGCCAAGATCTCGGGACAGGGAGGGTCTACGAGCAGTACTTC.

This chain joins TRBV4-1 and TRBJ2-7; D is unresolved. V was shortened by 3 bases and J by 6 bases, with 21 bases between the two germline ends. CDR3 size: 16 residues. The germline CDR1 and CDR2 sequences are MGHRA and YSYEKL. The CDR3, as DNA: TGCGCCAGCAGCCACCAAGTCTATGGTGGGTTCCCCGAGCAGTACTTC. Translation gives CASSHQVYGGFPEQYF.

Many counts were recorded for this clonotype. The V and J genes are TRBV5-3 and TRBJ1-5, with D unclear. TRBV5-3 is reported as an ORF; its role is uncertain. Trimming took off 4 bases at V and 7 bases at J, with 12 bases between the two ends. The CDR3 totals 13 residues. The CDR3 bases are TGTGCCAGAAGCGTGACTCTGCTACAGCCCCAGCATTTT. Protein product: CARSVTLLQPQHF.

V gene TRBV9 combines with J gene TRBJ2-3; D call uncertain. The CDR3 has 14 residues. Germline CDR1 is SGDLS and CDR2 is YYNGEE. V was pared by 4 bases and J by 4 bases, with 13 bases between. This chain's CDR3 is CASSLQWQADTQYF. Here the CDR3 DNA reads TGTGCCAGCAGCCTCCAGTGGCAGGCAGATACGCAGTATTTT.

The chain is built from TRBV5-1 and TRBJ2-5, with a tentative D call TRBD2 (5 bases). Deletions cut 4 bases from V and 1 base from J, with 8 bases between. The CDR3 sequence is 13 residues long. Germline CDR1 reads SGHRS; CDR2 reads YFSETQ. The CDR3 reads CASSREVQETQYF. CDR3 DNA sequence: TGCGCCAGCAGCCGGGAAGTCCAAGAGACCCAGTACTTC.

The chain couples TRBV28 to TRBJ2-5; D call uncertain. The V and J ends lost 7 bases and 4 bases respectively, with 10 bases between them. The CDR3 spans 12 residues. Germline V gene lookup returns CDR1 MDHEN and CDR2 SYDVKM. DNA of the CDR3: TGTGCCAGCAACTCCCGCTTAGAGACCCAGTACTTC. Translated: CASNSRLETQYF. The full variable domain, completed using reference TRBV28 and TRBJ2-5, is DVKVTQSSRYLVKRTGEKVFLECVQDMDHENMFWYRQDPGLGLRLIYFSYDVKMKEKGDIPEGYSVSREKKERFSLILESASTNQTSMYLCASNSRLETQYFGPGTRLLVL.

This clonotype has more than one count but fewer than ten. This chain links TRBV27 with TRBJ1-5; D not certain. There are 13 residues in the CDR3. CDR1 is MNHEY, CDR2 SMNVEV, per germline (reference sequence). V was clipped by 10 bases and J by 9 bases, with 19 bases between them. The CDR3, as DNA: TGTGCCATCTCAACGGGTCCCACTAGGCCCCAGCATTTT. Encoded protein: CAISTGPTRPQHF.

In its sample, this clonotype was seen a few times. This chain joins TRBV7-9 and TRBJ1-5; 7 bases agree with TRBD1. This CDR3 has 15 amino acids. V gave up 3 bases and J gave up 4 bases; unmatched junction bases: 6. Germline V lookup: CDR1 SEHNR, CDR2 FQNEAQ (reference sequence). The CDR3 region is CASSFSTGENQPQHF. The DNA for the CDR3 is TGTGCCAGCAGCTTCTCTACAGGGGAGAATCAGCCCCAGCATTTT. The full variable domain, rest sourced from reference TRBV7-9 and TRBJ1-5, is DTGVSQNPRHKITKRGQNVTFRCDPISEHNRLYWYRQTLGQGPEFLTYFQNEAQLEKSRLLSDRFSAERPKGSFSTLEIQRTEQGDSAMYLCASSFSTGENQPQHFGDGTRLSIL.

The chain combines TRBV3-1 with TRBJ1-6, with D uncertain. V was pared by 1 base and J by 7 bases, with 14 bases between. Germline V gene lookup returns CDR1 LGHDT and CDR2 YNNKEL (reference sequence). The CDR3 covers 16 residues. The CDR3 coding sequence is TGTGCCAGCAGCCAAGCCGAGTACACCCGGAATTCACCCCTCCACTTT. It codes for CASSQAEYTRNSPLHF.

V is TRBV24-1 and J is TRBJ2-3; D is unclear. Germline V gene sequence: CDR1 KGHDR, CDR2 SFDVKD. This CDR3 comprises 15 residues. Trimming took 1 base from V and 2 from J, leaving 9 bases between them. The CDR3 region has the DNA TGTGCCACCAGTGATTTTAAGCCGAACACAGATACGCAGTATTTT. It translates to CATSDFKPNTDTQYF.

The rearrangement links TRBV20-1 to TRBJ2-7, with no clear D. Trimming took off 3 bases at V and 6 bases at J, with 24 bases between the two ends. The CDR3 covers 16 residues. CDR1 is DFQATT and CDR2 is SNEGSKA in the germline V gene (reference sequence). This chain's CDR3 is CSASVLAACSKFEQYF. CDR3 nucleotides: TGCAGTGCTAGTGTTCTTGCGGCTTGCTCAAAGTTCGAGCAGTACTTC.

Note on this clonotype: A much larger clonotype is one base distant, so this may be a read error. V and J are TRBV7-8 and TRBJ2-3; the D gene is possibly TRBD2 (6 bases). The V end lost 5 bases, the J end lost 2 bases, and 17 bases lay between the germline ends. The CDR3 contains 16 residues. CDR1 and CDR2 from the germline V gene are SGHVS and FQNEAQ. CDR3 residues: CASSIGRASDTDTQYF. Written as DNA, the CDR3 is TGTGCCAGCAGCATTGGGCGGGCTAGCGACACAGATACGCAGTATTTT.

There are a few counts of this clonotype. V is TRBV18 and J is TRBJ2-7, with D perhaps matching TRBD1 (5 bases). The V end lost 8 bases, the J end lost 6 bases, and 14 bases lay between the germline ends. The CDR3 consists of 12 residues. Germline loops: CDR1 KGHSH, CDR2 LQKENI. The chain's CDR3 is CASAQDPTEQYF. CDR3 DNA: TGTGCCAGCGCACAGGACCCCACCGAGCAGTACTTC.

This clonotype was seen a handful of times. This chain links TRBV7-6 with TRBJ2-1; TRBD2 aligns across 13 bases. The CDR3 covers 16 residues. Trimming took 3 bases from V and 7 from J; bases not matched to a gene: 6. CDR1 is SGHVS, CDR2 FNYEAQ, per germline. The CDR3, as DNA: TGTGCCAGCAGCTTGCATCCGGGACTAGCGGGGAATGAGCAGTTCTTC. Translation gives CASSLHPGLAGNEQFF.

This clonotype was picked up a small number of times. The chain joins TRBV28 to TRBJ2-3; D is unclear. The V end was cut by 7 bases, the J end by 4 bases, with 15 bases between. The germline V gene has CDR1 MDHEN and CDR2 SYDVKM. The CDR3 has 14 amino acids. CDR3: CASTPDLTPDTQYF. The CDR3 DNA reads as TGTGCCAGCACCCCGGACCTTACTCCAGATACGCAGTATTTT.

This clonotype was seen a few times. V gene TRBV11-2 combines with J gene TRBJ2-3; 9 bases map to TRBD2. After removal of 4 bases from V and 1 base from J, the junction contained 3 bases not matched to a gene. The CDR3 length is 15 residues. The germline V gene has CDR1 SGHAT and CDR2 FQNNGV. The CDR3 coding sequence is TGTGCCAGCAGCTGGACTAGCGCTCGCACAGATACGCAGTATTTT. Amino acid sequence: CASSWTSARTDTQYF.

This clonotype has only a few counts. The V gene is TRBV4-1, the J gene TRBJ1-1; 8 bases agree with TRBD1. This CDR3 has 17 residues. Germline trimming cut 0 bases from V and 1 base from J; bases unmatched to any gene: 7. Germline CDR1 is MGHRA and CDR2 is YSYEKL. The CDR3 region is CASSQDGRQGRNTEAFF. In nucleotides, the CDR3 is TGCGCCAGCAGCCAAGACGGGAGACAGGGGCGGAACACTGAAGCTTTCTTT.